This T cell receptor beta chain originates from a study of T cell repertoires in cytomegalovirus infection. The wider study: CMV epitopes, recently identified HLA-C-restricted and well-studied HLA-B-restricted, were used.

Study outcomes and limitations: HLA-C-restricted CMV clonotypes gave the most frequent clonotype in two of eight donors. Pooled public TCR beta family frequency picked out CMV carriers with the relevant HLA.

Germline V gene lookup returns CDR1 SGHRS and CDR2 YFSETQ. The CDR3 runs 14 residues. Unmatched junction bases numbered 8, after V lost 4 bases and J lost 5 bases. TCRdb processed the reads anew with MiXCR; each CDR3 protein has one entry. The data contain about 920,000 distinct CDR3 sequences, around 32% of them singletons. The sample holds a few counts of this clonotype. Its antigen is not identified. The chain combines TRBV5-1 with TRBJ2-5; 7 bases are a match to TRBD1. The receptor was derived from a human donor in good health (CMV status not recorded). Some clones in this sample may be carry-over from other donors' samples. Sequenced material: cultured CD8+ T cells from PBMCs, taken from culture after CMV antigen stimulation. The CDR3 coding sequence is TGCGCCAGCAGCACGGACAGGTGGCGGGAGACCCAGTACTTC. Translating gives CASSTDRWRETQYF.